The T cell receptor beta chain described here comes from a study of blood T cell repertoires in COVID-19. Participants' own reports of clinical history determined their cohort assignment. All recovered Cohort 3 donors got two negative PCRs, got clearance, or saw symptom resolution. Source study methods: Scientists estimated how many nucleated cells there were by amplifying reference gene primers. Using immunoSEQ multiplex PCR, the repertoire was profiled, and TCRdb retains in-frame clones only, with some absent. From that table come the V and J calls and clone size; the DNA was used to work out D and trimming. The sample holds 150,000 or so clones, roughly 75% seen once. This CDR3 comprises 12 residues. V dropped 6 bases and J dropped 7 bases, with 12 bases sitting between them.

The chain uses TRBV12-3 or TRBV12-4 and TRBJ1-1; D unclear. The clonotype comes from a woman aged 50 to 60 who had recovered from COVID-19. Sequencing was performed on PBMCs or T cells enriched from blood (not recorded which). The CDR3 nucleotides are TGTGCCAGCAGCCCCCTCCGGAGTGAAGCTTTCTTT. Its translation is CASSPLRSEAFF.